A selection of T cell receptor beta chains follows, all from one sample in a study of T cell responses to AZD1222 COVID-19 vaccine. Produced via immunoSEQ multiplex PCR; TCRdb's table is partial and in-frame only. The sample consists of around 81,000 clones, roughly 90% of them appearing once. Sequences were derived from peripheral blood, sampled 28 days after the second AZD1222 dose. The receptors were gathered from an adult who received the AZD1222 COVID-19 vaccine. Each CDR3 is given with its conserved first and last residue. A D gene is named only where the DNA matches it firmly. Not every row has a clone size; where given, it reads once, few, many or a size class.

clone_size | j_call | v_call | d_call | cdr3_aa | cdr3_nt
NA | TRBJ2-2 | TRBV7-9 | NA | CASSLGTSNTGELFF | TGTGCCAGCAGCCTAGGGACGTCGAACACCGGGGAGCTGTTTTTT
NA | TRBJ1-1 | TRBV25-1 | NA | CASRSLGLGTEAFF | TGTGCCAGCCGGTCTTTGGGGTTGGGCACTGAAGCTTTCTTT
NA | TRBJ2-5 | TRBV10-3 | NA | CAISESGRTFQETQYF | TGTGCCATCAGTGAGTCCGGGCGGACCTTCCAAGAGACCCAGTACTTC
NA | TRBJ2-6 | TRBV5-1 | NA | CASSLAQNPGANVLTF | TGCGCCAGCAGCTTGGCTCAGAACCCTGGGGCCAACGTCCTGACTTTC
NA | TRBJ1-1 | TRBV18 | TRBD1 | CASSPQGASTEAFF | TGTGCCAGCTCACCACAGGGGGCAAGCACTGAAGCTTTCTTT
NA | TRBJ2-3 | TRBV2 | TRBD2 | CARSGSGGTDTQYF | TGTGCCAGGAGTGGGTCGGGGGGAACAGATACGCAGTATTTT
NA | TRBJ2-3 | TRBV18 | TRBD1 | CASSRTGTGGANTQYF | TGTGCCAGCTCACGAACCGGGACAGGGGGCGCAAATACGCAGTATTTT
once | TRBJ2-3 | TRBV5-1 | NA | CASSLVGNADTQYF | TGCGCCAGCAGCTTGGTAGGGAATGCAGATACGCAGTATTTT
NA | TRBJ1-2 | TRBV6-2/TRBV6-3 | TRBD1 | CASSYAGTGYGYTF | TGTGCCAGCAGTTACGCCGGGACAGGCTATGGCTACACCTTC
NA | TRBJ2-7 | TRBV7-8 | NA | CASSSAVGTYEQYF | TGTGCCAGCAGCTCCGCTGTTGGAACCTACGAGCAGTACTTC
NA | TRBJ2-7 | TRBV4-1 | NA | CASSQGASLGLYEQYF | TGCGCCAGCAGCCAAGGGGCGTCACTGGGGCTCTACGAGCAGTACTTC
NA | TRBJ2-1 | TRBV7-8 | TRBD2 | CASSLAHIAGLRGEQFF | TGTGCCAGCAGCTTAGCGCATATAGCGGGGCTTCGTGGTGAGCAGTTCTTC
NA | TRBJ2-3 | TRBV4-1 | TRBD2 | CASSQGLAGVVDTQYF | TGCGCCAGCAGCCAGGGACTAGCGGGAGTGGTAGATACGCAGTATTTT
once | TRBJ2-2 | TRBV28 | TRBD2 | CASSRKPSGRGTGELFF | TGTGCCAGCAGCCGTAAACCTAGCGGGAGAGGGACCGGGGAGCTGTTTTTT
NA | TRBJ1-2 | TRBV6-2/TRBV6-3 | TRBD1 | CASSYPGQGTRGYTF | TGTGCCAGCAGTTATCCGGGACAGGGGACTCGGGGCTACACCTTC
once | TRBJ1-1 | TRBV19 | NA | CASSQGHASTEAFF | TGTGCCAGTAGCCAAGGACACGCGTCCACTGAAGCTTTCTTT